The clone carrying this T cell receptor (beta chain) has more than one count but fewer than ten. This entry is derived from a study of blood T cells in healthy people across ages. Trimming removed 4 bases from V and 1 base from J, with 8 bases in between. The V gene's germline CDR1 is DFQATT and CDR2 SNEGSKA (reference sequence). The CDR3 length is 12 residues. Together with a sample-barcoded 5' primer, a J-beta primer mix was included in a second PCR lasting roughly 6 to 12 cycles. TCRdb used MiXCR to reprocess the 5' RACE reads, holding one entry per CDR3 protein. The table shows roughly 800,000 distinct CDR3 sequences, with roughly 50% occurring only once.

This chain joins TRBV20-1 and TRBJ2-7; D is possibly TRBD1 (5 bases). The sequenced sample consisted of blood. The TCR originated in a man aged 25 to 40 in good health. This chain's CDR3 is CSATDSSYEQYF. The DNA of the CDR3 is TGCAGTGCTACAGACAGTTCCTACGAGCAGTACTTC.